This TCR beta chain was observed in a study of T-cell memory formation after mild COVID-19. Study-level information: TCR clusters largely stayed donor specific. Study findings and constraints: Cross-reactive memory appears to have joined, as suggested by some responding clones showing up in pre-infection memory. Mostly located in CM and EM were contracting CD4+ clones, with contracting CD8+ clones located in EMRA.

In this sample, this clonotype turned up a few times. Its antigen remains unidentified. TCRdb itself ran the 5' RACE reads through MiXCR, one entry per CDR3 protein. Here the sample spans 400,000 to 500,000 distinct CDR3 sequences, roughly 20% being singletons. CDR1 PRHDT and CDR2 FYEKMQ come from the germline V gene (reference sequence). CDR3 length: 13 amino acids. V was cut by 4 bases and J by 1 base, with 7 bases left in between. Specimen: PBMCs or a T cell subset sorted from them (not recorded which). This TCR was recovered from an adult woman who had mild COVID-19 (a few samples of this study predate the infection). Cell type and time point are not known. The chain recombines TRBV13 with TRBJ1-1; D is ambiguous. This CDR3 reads CASSSDENTEAFF. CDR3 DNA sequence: TGTGCCAGCAGCTCCGACGAGAACACTGAAGCTTTCTTT.